Below, 16 T cell receptor beta chains from the same sample are listed, as sequenced in a study of blood T cell repertoires in COVID-19. Sequenced by immunoSEQ multiplex PCR; TCRdb stores in-frame clones only, minus some. This sample has over 95,000 clones, with about 88% found just once. The sample was peripheral blood. These receptors were obtained from a woman in her sixties with acute or convalescent COVID-19.

The V gene is TRBV2, the J gene TRBJ1-4, with TRBD1 identical over 7 bases. Unmatched junction bases numbered 17, after V lost 6 bases and J lost 10 bases. Germline CDR1 and CDR2: SNHLY and FYNNEI. There are 16 residues in the CDR3. This chain's CDR3 is CASRSPGDRASVKLFF. The DNA for the CDR3 is TGTGCCAGCAGGTCGCCGGGAGACAGGGCCTCTGTAAAACTGTTTTTT. The whole variable domain, remainder taken from reference TRBV2 and TRBJ1-4, is EPEVTQTPSHQVTQMGQEVILRCVPISNHLYFYWYRQILGQKVEFLVSFYNNEISEKSEIFDDQFSVERPDGSNFTLKIRSTKLEDSAMYFCASRSPGDRASVKLFFGSGTQLSVL.

V gene TRBV12-3 or TRBV12-4 combines with J gene TRBJ1-5, with D perhaps TRBD1 (6 bases). The length of the CDR3 is 13 residues. Trimming stripped 3 bases from V and 4 bases from J, with 7 bases between. The CDR3 nucleotides read TGTGCCAGCAGTTTTCAGGGGAATCAGCCCCAGCATTTT. Its translation is CASSFQGNQPQHF.

V is TRBV30 and J is TRBJ2-7, with D uncertain. V lost 5 bases and J 6 bases, leaving 11 bases between the germline ends. CDR3 length: 11 amino acids. Germline assignment: CDR1 GTSNPN and CDR2 SVGIG (reference sequence). DNA for the CDR3: TGTGCCTGGGAAAGCTACGGCGAGCAGTACTTC. This encodes CAWESYGEQYF.

The chain uses TRBV6-5 and TRBJ1-2, with TRBD1 identical over 7 bases. The germline V gene has CDR1 MNHEY and CDR2 SVGAGI. CDR3 size: 14 residues. The junction had 6 bases not matched to a gene; V was cut back by 6 bases and J by 2 bases. CDR3 sequence: CASRPGQRNYGYTF. Here the CDR3 DNA reads TGTGCCAGCAGGCCGGGACAGAGAAACTATGGCTACACCTTC.

The V gene is TRBV28, the J gene TRBJ2-7; no clear D. V was pared by 3 bases and J by 3 bases, with 6 bases between. CDR1 and CDR2 from the germline V gene are MDHEN and SYDVKM. This CDR3 contains 12 residues. Here the CDR3 DNA reads TGTGCCAGCAGTTTGAGTCTCTACGAGCAGTACTTC. Translating it yields CASSLSLYEQYF. The full variable domain, completed using reference TRBV28 and TRBJ2-7, is DVKVTQSSRYLVKRTGEKVFLECVQDMDHENMFWYRQDPGLGLRLIYFSYDVKMKEKGDIPEGYSVSREKKERFSLILESASTNQTSMYLCASSLSLYEQYFGPGTRLTVT.

The J gene is TRBJ1-1, the V gene TRBV11-3, with no clear D. CDR3 length: 12 amino acids. CDR1 SGHNT and CDR2 YENEEA come from the germline V gene. The germline V and J ends were trimmed by 2 bases and 7 bases, with 8 bases remaining between them. The CDR3 sequence: CASSLNGGEAFF. The DNA for the CDR3 is TGTGCCAGCAGCTTAAACGGAGGTGAAGCTTTCTTT.

The chain is built from TRBV3-1 (or the pseudogene TRBV3-2) and TRBJ1-3; D may be TRBD1 (6 bases). CDR3 length equals 17 residues. The V gene's germline CDR1 is LGHDT and CDR2 YNNKEL (reference sequence). The V end was cut by 0 bases, the J end by 0 bases, with 12 bases between. The CDR3 region has the DNA TGTGCCAGCAGCCAAGATAGCGGGGGCCTCTCTGGAAACACCATATATTTT. Amino acids: CASSQDSGGLSGNTIYF.

The count of this clone is one. This chain links TRBV6-5 with TRBJ1-4, with unresolved D. Germline CDR1 is MNHEY and CDR2 is SVGAGI. V shed 2 bases and J shed 1 base, with 5 bases lying between them. This CDR3 region has 14 residues. The CDR3 sequence is CASSYGGTNEKLFF. DNA of the CDR3: TGTGCCAGCAGTTACGGAGGAACTAATGAAAAACTGTTTTTT.

The genes are TRBV6-5 and TRBJ1-3; tentative D call: TRBD1 (6 bases). The CDR3 length is 15 residues. The germline V gene has CDR1 MNHEY and CDR2 SVGAGI. Deletions cut 5 bases from V and 0 bases from J, with 11 bases between. The CDR3 region has the DNA TGTGCCAGCAGTCTTAGGACAGACTCTGGAAACACCATATATTTT. Translating it yields CASSLRTDSGNTIYF.

The CDR3 reads CASSLVPGGTNEKLFF. The CDR3 coding sequence is TGTGCCAGCAGCTTGGTTCCCGGCGGAACTAATGAAAAACTGTTTTTT. The V and J genes are TRBV5-5 and TRBJ1-4; no definite D call. The CDR3 is 16 residues long. Germline lookup yields CDR1 SGHKS and CDR2 YYEKEE (reference sequence). The ends were cut back, 0 bases at V and 1 base at J, with 10 bases in the middle.

V is TRBV4-1 and J is TRBJ1-6, with D maybe TRBD1 (6 bases). This CDR3 is built from 14 residues. Per the germline V gene, CDR1 is MGHRA and CDR2 is YSYEKL. Trimming cost V 0 bases and J 14 bases, with 14 bases left between them. The CDR3 DNA reads TGCGCCAGCAGCCAAGAGGGGGCTTCATTCACCCTCCACTTT. This encodes CASSQEGASFTLHF.

In its sample, this clone was seen a few times. The chain joins TRBV6-2 or TRBV6-3 to TRBJ2-2; 12 nucleotides agree with TRBD2. Germline assignment: CDR1 MNHEY and CDR2 SVGEGT. The J segment lost 2 bases and the V segment lost 4 bases, leaving 5 bases of the junction unmatched. The CDR3 runs to 17 residues. The CDR3 region is CASSSRTSGINTGELFF. In DNA form, the CDR3 reads TGTGCCAGCAGTTCCCGGACTAGCGGGATCAACACCGGGGAGCTGTTTTTT.

The chain couples TRBV2 to TRBJ1-1; D possibly corresponds to TRBD1 (5 bases). V was cut by 4 bases and J by 5 bases, with 11 bases left in between. CDR3 length: 13 residues. CDR1 is SNHLY, CDR2 FYNNEI, per germline. CDR3 nucleotide sequence: TGTGCCAGCAGTGCGAAAGGGGATACTGAAGCTTTCTTT. It translates to CASSAKGDTEAFF.

The rearrangement uses TRBV7-8 and TRBJ2-4; 7 bases map to TRBD2. Losses at the gene ends were 5 bases for V and 6 bases for J; bases not matched to a gene: 7. Germline V gives CDR1 SGHVS, CDR2 FQNEAQ. The length of the CDR3 is 14 residues. The CDR3 DNA reads TGTGCCAGCAGCCCGGGGGGTAGGGGAAACATTCAGTACTTC. As protein: CASSPGGRGNIQYF.

V and J are TRBV5-4 and TRBJ2-3; a weak D match, TRBD1 (6 bases). This CDR3 contains 16 residues. Per germline, CDR1 SGHNT and CDR2 YYREEE (reference sequence). V gave up 4 bases and J gave up 1 base, with 16 bases separating them. CDR3 in amino acids: CASSLRVGGGTDTQYF. The CDR3 DNA sequence: TGTGCCAGCAGCCTTCGGGTAGGGGGTGGCACAGATACGCAGTATTTT.

The genes are TRBV9 and TRBJ1-4; the match to TRBD1 covers 10 bases. V shed 0 bases and J 4 bases; nucleotides not matched to a gene: 12. Germline V CDR1 and CDR2: SGDLS, YYNGEE. This CDR3 contains 19 residues. CDR3: CASSVGSPGTGALNEKLFF. In nucleotides, the CDR3 is TGTGCCAGCAGCGTAGGTTCTCCCGGGACAGGGGCCCTTAATGAAAAACTGTTTTTT.